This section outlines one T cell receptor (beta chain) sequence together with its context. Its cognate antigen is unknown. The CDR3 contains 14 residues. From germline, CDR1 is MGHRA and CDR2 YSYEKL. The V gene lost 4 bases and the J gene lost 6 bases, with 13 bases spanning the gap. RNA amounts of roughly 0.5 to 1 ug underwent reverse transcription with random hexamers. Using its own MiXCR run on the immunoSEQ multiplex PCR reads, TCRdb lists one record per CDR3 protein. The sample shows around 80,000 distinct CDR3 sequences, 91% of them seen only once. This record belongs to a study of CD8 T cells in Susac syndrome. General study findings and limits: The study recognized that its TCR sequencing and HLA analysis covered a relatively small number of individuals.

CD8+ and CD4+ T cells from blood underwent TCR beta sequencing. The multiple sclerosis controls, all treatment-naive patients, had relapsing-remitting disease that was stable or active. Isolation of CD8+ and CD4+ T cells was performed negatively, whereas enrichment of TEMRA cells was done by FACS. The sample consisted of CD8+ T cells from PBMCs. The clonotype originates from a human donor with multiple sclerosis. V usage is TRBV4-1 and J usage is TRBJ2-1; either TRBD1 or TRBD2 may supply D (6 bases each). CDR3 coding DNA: TGCGCCAGCAGCCTACCCGGGGGCTTCAATGAGCAGTTCTTC. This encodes CASSLPGGFNEQFF.